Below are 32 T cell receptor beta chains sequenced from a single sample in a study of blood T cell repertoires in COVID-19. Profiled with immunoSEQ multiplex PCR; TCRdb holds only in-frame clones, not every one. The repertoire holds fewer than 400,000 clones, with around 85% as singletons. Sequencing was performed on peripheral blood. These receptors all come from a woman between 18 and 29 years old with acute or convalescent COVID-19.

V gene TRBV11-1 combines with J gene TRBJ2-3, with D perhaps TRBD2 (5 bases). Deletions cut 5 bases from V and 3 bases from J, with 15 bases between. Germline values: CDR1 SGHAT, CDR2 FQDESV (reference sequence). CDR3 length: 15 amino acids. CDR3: CASSHLGSGTDTQYF. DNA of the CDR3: TGTGCCAGCAGCCACCTGGGGTCGGGGACAGATACGCAGTATTTT.

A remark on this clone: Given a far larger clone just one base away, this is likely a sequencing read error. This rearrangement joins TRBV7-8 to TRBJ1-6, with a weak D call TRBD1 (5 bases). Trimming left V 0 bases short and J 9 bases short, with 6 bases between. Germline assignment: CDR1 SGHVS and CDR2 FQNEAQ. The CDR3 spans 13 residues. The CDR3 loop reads CASSLAGGSPLHF. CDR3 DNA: TGTGCCAGCAGCTTAGCCGGGGGTTCACCCCTCCACTTT.

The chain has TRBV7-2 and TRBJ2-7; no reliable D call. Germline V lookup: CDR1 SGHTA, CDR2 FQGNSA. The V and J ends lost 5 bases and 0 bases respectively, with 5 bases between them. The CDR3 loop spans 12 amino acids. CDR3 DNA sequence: TGTGCCAGCAGCCTAAGCTCCTACGAGCAGTACTTC. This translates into CASSLSSYEQYF.

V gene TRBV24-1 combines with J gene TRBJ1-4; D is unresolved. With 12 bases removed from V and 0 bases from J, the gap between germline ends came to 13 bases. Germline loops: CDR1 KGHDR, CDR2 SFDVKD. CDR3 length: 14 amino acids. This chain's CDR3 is CAPQLCATNEKLFF. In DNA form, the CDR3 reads TGTGCCCCCCAACTCTGTGCAACTAATGAAAAACTGTTTTTT.

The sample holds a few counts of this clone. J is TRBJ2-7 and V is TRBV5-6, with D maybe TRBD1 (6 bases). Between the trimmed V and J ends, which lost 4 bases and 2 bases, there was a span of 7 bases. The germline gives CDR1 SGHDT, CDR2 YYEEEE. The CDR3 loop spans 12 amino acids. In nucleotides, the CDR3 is TGTGCCAGCAGCAGGGGGACCTACGAGCAGTACTTC. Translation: CASSRGTYEQYF.

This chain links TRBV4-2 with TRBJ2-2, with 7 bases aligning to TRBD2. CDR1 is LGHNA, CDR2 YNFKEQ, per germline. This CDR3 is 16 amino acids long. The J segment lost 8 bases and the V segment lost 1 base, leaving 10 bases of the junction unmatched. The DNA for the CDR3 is TGTGCCAGCAGCCAAGTAACGGCGGGAGTGGGGGGGGAGCTGTTTTTT. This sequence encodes CASSQVTAGVGGELFF.

This CDR3 is CASSITGKNQPQHF. The CDR3, as DNA: TGTGCCAGTAGTATCACAGGGAAAAATCAGCCCCAGCATTTT. The chain employs TRBV19 and TRBJ1-5, with D perhaps matching TRBD1 (6 bases). Trimming removed 3 bases from V and 4 bases from J, with 10 bases in between. This CDR3 contains 14 residues. Per germline, CDR1 LNHDA and CDR2 SQIVND (reference sequence).

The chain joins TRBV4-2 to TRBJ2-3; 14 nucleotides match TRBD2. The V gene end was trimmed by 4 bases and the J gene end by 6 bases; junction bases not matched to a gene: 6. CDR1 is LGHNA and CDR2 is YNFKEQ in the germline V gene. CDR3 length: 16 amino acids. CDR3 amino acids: CASSPGTSGRSDTQYF. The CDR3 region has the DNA TGTGCCAGCAGCCCGGGGACTAGCGGGAGAAGCGATACGCAGTATTTT.

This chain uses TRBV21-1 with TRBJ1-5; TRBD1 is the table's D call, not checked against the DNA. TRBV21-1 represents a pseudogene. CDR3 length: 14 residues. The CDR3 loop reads CASSRDRGNQPQHF. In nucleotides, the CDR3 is TGTGCCAGCAGCAGGGACAGGGGGAATCAGCCCCAGCATTTT.

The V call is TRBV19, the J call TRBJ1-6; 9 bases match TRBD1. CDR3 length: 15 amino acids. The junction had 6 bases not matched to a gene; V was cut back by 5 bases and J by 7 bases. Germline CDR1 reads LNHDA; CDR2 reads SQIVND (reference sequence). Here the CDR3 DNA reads TGTGCCAGTAGTGCCTCCGGGACAGGGAATTCACCCCTCCACTTT. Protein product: CASSASGTGNSPLHF. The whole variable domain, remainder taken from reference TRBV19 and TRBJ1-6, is DGGITQSPKYLFRKEGQNVTLSCEQNLNHDAMYWYRQDPGQGLRLIYYSQIVNDFQKGDIAEGYSVSREKKESFPLTVTSAQKNPTAFYLCASSASGTGNSPLHFGNGTRLTVT.

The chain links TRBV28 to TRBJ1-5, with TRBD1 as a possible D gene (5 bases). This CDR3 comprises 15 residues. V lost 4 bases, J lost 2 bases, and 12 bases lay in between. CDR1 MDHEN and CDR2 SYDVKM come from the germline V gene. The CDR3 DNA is TGTGCCAGCAGTTACGTTAGGGGCGGCAATCAGCCCCAGCATTTT. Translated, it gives CASSYVRGGNQPQHF.

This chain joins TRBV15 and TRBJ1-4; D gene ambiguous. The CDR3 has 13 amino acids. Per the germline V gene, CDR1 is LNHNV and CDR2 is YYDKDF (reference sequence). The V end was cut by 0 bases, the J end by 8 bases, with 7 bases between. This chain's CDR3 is CATSRDRGEKLFF. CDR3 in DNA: TGTGCCACCAGCAGAGACCGCGGGGAAAAACTGTTTTTT.

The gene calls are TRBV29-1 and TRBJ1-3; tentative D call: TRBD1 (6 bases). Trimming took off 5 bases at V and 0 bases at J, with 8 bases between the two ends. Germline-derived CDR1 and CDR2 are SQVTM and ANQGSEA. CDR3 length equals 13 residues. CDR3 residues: CSVRGNSGNTIYF. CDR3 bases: TGCAGCGTTAGGGGGAACTCTGGAAACACCATATATTTT.

The chain's CDR3 is CASSRKQGYQETQYF. CDR3 coding DNA: TGTGCCAGCAGCCGAAAACAGGGGTACCAAGAGACCCAGTACTTC. The rearrangement joins TRBV3-1 (or the pseudogene TRBV3-2) to TRBJ2-5; 7 nucleotides align to TRBD1. With 4 bases clipped from V and 0 bases from J, the junction kept 5 bases outside the gene matches. From germline, CDR1 is LGHDT and CDR2 YNNKEL (reference sequence). This CDR3 region has 15 residues.

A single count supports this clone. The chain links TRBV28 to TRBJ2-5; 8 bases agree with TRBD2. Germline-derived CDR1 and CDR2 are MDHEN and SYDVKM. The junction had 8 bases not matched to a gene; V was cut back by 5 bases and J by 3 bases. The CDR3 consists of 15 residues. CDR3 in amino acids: CASSVGLGGEETQYF. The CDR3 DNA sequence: TGTGCCAGCAGTGTGGGACTAGGGGGGGAAGAGACCCAGTACTTC. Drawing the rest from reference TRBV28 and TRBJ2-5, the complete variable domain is DVKVTQSSRYLVKRTGEKVFLECVQDMDHENMFWYRQDPGLGLRLIYFSYDVKMKEKGDIPEGYSVSREKKERFSLILESASTNQTSMYLCASSVGLGGEETQYFGPGTRLLVL.

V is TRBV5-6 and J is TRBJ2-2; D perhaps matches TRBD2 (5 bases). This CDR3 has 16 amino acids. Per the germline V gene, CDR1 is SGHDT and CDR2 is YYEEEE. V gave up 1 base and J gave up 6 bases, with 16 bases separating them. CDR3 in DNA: TGTGCCAGCAGCTTGAGTGAGGGTTTGATACCCGGGGAGCTGTTTTTT. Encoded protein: CASSLSEGLIPGELFF.

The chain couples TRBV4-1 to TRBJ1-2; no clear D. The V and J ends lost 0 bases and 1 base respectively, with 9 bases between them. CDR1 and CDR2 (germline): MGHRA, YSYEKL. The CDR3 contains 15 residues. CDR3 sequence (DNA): TGCGCCAGCAGCCAAGACTCCCTACTTAACTATGGCTACACCTTC. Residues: CASSQDSLLNYGYTF.

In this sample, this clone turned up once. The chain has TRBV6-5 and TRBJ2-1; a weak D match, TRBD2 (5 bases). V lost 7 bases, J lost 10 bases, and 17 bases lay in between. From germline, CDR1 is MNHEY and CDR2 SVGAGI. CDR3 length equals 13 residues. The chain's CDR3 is CASIGLGYREQFF. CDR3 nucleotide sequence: TGTGCCAGCATCGGACTGGGGTATCGGGAGCAGTTCTTC.

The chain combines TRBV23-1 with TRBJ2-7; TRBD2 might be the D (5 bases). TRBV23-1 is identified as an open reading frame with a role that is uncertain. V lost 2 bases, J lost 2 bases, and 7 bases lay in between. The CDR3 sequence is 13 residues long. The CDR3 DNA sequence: TGCGCCAGCAGTCAACGGGAAACCTACGAGCAGTACTTC. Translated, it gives CASSQRETYEQYF.

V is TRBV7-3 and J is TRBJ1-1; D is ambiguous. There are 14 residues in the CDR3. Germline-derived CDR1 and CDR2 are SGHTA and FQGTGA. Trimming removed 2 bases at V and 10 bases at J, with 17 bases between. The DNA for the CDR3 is TGTGCCAGCAGCTTAGGGGTTACTGGACTGGGAGCTTTCTTT. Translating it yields CASSLGVTGLGAFF. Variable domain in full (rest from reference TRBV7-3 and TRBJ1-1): GAGVSQTPSNKVTEKGKYVELRCDPISGHTALYWYRQSLGQGPEFLIYFQGTGAADDSGLPNDRFFAVRPEGSVSTLKIQRTERGDSAVYLCASSLGVTGLGAFFGQGTRLTVV.

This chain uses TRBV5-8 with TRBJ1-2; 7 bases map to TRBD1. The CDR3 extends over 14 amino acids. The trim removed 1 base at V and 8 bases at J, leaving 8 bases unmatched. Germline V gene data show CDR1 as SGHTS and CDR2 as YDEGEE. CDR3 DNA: TGTGCCAGCAGCTTGTACAGGGGCGCGGGGGGCTACACCTTC. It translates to CASSLYRGAGGYTF.

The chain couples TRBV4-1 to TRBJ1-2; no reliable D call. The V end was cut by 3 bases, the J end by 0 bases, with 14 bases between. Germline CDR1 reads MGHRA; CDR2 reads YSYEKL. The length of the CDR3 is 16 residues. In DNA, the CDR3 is TGCGCCAGCAGCCACCGCAGCAGGAAAGCTAACTATGGCTACACCTTC. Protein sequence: CASSHRSRKANYGYTF.

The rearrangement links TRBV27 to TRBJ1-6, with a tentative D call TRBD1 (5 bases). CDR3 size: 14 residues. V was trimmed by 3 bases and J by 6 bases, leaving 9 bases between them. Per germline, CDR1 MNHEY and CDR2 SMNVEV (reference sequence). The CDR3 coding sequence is TGTGCCAGCAGTTTTGCAGGGTCTAATTCACCCCTCCACTTT. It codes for CASSFAGSNSPLHF.

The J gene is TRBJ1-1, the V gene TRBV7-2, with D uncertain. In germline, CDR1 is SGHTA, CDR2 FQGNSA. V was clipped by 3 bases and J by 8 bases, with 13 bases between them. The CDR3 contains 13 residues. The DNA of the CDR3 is TGTGCCAGCAGCTTTAATTCTGGGAGGGAAGCTTTCTTT. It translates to CASSFNSGREAFF. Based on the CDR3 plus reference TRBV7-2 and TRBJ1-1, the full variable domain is GAGVSQSPSNKVTEKGKDVELRCDPISGHTALYWYRQSLGQGLEFLIYFQGNSAPDKSGLPSDRFSAERTGGSVSTLTIQRTQQEDSAVYLCASSFNSGREAFFGQGTRLTVV.

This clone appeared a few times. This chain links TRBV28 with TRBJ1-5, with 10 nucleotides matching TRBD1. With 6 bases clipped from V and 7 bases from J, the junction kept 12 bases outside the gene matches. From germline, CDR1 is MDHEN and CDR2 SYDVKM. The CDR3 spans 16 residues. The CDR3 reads CASSLLGQGGEQPQHF. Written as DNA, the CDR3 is TGTGCCAGCAGCTTGCTCGGACAGGGGGGAGAACAGCCCCAGCATTTT.

The CDR3: CSVARGAANYGYTF. Written as DNA, the CDR3 is TGCAGCGTGGCACGCGGGGCAGCTAACTATGGCTACACCTTC. The V and J genes are TRBV29-1 and TRBJ1-2; tentative D call: TRBD1 (5 bases). V lost 6 bases and J 0 bases, leaving 14 bases between the germline ends. The CDR3 is made up of 14 amino acids. Germline CDR1 reads SQVTM; CDR2 reads ANQGSEA.

CDR3 loop: CASSLGSATYNEQFF. DNA for the CDR3: TGTGCCAGCAGCTTAGGTAGCGCGACATATAATGAGCAGTTCTTC. The chain has TRBV7-6 and TRBJ2-1, with a possible D match to TRBD2 (5 bases). CDR3 size: 15 residues. Germline CDR1 and CDR2: SGHVS and FNYEAQ. Trimming took off 1 base at V and 7 bases at J, with 14 bases between the two ends.

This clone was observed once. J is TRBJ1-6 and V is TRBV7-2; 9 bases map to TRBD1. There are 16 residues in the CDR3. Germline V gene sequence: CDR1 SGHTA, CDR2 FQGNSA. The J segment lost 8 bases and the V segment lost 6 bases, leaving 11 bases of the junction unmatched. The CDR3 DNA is TGTGCCAGCAGTGGGAGGGGCTGGACAGGGGATTCACCCCTCCACTTT. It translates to CASSGRGWTGDSPLHF.

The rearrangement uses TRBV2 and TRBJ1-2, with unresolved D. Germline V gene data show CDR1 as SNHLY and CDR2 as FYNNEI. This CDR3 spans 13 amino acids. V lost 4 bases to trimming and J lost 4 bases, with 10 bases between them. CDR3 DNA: TGTGCCAGCAGTGCCGCAGATTTCTATGGCTACACCTTC. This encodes CASSAADFYGYTF.

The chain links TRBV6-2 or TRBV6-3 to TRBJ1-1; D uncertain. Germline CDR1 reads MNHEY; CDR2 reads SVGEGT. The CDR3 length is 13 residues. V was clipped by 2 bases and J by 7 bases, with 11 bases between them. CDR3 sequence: CASSYLEGGEAFF. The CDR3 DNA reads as TGTGCCAGCAGTTACCTGGAAGGCGGTGAAGCTTTCTTT.

Here the CDR3 DNA reads TGTGCCAGCAGTGAAAGCGGGTACCAAGAGACCCAGTACTTC. It yields the protein CASSESGYQETQYF. The chain joins TRBV6-1 to TRBJ2-5, with TRBD2 as a possible D gene (6 bases). V lost 2 bases to trimming and J lost 0 bases, with 7 bases between them. CDR1 and CDR2 (germline): MNHNS, SASEGT. The CDR3 has 14 residues.

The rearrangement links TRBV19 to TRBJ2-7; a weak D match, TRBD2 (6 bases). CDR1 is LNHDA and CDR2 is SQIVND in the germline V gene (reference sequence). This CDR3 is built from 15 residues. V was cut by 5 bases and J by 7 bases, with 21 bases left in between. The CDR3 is CASSSKISSSGEQYF. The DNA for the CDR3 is TGTGCCAGTAGTTCCAAAATTTCGAGTAGCGGAGAGCAGTACTTC. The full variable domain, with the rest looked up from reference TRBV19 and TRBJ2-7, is DGGITQSPKYLFRKEGQNVTLSCEQNLNHDAMYWYRQDPGQGLRLIYYSQIVNDFQKGDIAEGYSVSREKKESFPLTVTSAQKNPTAFYLCASSSKISSSGEQYFGPGTRLTVT.